This T cell receptor (beta chain) derives from a study of somatic mutations in cytotoxic T cells in rheumatoid arthritis. Study-level background: Patients had 30 ml EDTA blood drawn right after diagnosis, before any treatment. Study-level results: Relative to age-matched healthy controls, rheumatoid arthritis patients did not differ significantly in CD8+ T-cell clonality. The study found CD8+ clonality increased with age in rheumatoid arthritis patients, not healthy controls.

Germline lookup yields CDR1 SGHAT and CDR2 FQNNGV. This CDR3 is built from 15 residues. The V end lost 5 bases, the J end lost 3 bases, and 13 bases lay between the germline ends. A remark on this clone: Its antigen remains unidentified.

The investigators isolated CD4+ and CD8+ cells by positive magnetic bead selection and checked their purity by flow cytometry. Profiled with immunoSEQ multiplex PCR; TCRdb holds only in-frame clones, not every one. The sample consists of around 7,000 clones, roughly nine tenths of them appearing once. The V and J genes are TRBV11-2 and TRBJ1-4, with D perhaps matching TRBD1 (5 bases). This clonotype originated in a woman between 65 and 79 years old with rheumatoid arthritis. The sequenced sample was CD8+ T cells sorted from blood. CDR3 sequence: CASSPHGGSNEKLFF. DNA for the CDR3: TGTGCCAGCAGCCCTCACGGGGGATCTAATGAAAAACTGTTTTTT.